This record covers a single T cell receptor (beta chain). Its cognate antigen has yet to be identified. The sample holds no much larger clone one base away, and base qualities are not on file. The donors were under 40 Caucasian individuals from Russia, aged 6 to 90 years, who were systemically healthy. About 9.8 milliliters of peripheral blood were drawn from each donor into EDTA-treated Vacutainer tubes. Ficoll-Paque density-gradient centrifugation was used to isolate PBMCs, with at least 6 million obtained per sample. Total RNA was extracted from PBMCs with Trizol reagent, with at least 6 micrograms obtained per sample. For every donor, an aliquot of PBMCs went through flow cytometry to measure the percentages of naive CD45RAhigh/CD27high T cells. The library was obtained by 5' RACE. The listed sequencing device is Illumina HiSeq 2500. A second 7 to 11 cycle PCR used a sample-barcoded 5' primer and a J-beta primer mix. A unique molecular identifier was introduced onto each TCR beta cDNA molecule by a template-switch 5' adaptor carrying 12 random nucleotides. Each sample yielded at least 3 million CDR3-containing paired-end reads. First-strand cDNA synthesis was performed from all RNA using the Mint cDNA synthesis kit, with priming by a TRBC-specific oligonucleotide. Following uracil-DNA glycosylase treatment, all cDNA underwent a first 18-cycle PCR with the universal primers M1SS and BC2_uni_R. On the study's bioinformatics: For normalization, 1 million high-quality reads were randomly selected from each sample, with every read carrying a distinct molecular identifier. Instead of being binned into consensus sequences, reads with shared molecular identifiers were discarded. MiTCR, with a Q25 quality threshold and the strictest error-elimination algorithm, was used for CDR3 identification, clonotype clustering and error correction. A nonparametric unseen species model using Euler transformation provided a lower-bound estimate of total TCR beta diversity. Starting from the raw public reads, TCRdb applied fastp trimming at Q25, assembled clones with MiXCR and retained in-frame beta chains. CDR3 protein sequences are deduplicated, and each keeps its most common genes and DNA. Clone size and V and J calls follow TCRdb, not the original study. The sample has 550,000 to 800,000 distinct CDR3 sequences on record, roughly 20% of them singletons. Roughly 3.6% of the sample goes to the ten largest clones.

The germline V gene encodes CDR1 LGHDT and CDR2 YNNKEL (reference sequence). Including cysteine and phenylalanine, the CDR3 has 14 amino acids. Only the CDR3 portion is preserved as DNA: 42 bases, with reading frame beginning at the first base. The record originates from a study of blood T cells in healthy people across ages (dated by TCRdb to about 2015). As for the study more broadly: Template switching captured roughly one uniquely barcoded TCR beta cDNA molecule per two T cells in model experiments. Age-related changes in TCR beta repertoire diversity were measured in the study by deep sequencing normalized with unique cDNA molecular identifiers. For two donors (one aged 18 to 30 and one aged 80 or older), the study analyzed two additional independent replicas of 1 million unique cDNA reads from the same blood draw. Donors of different ages were randomly distributed across sequencing lanes to avoid experimental bias. Four age groups were formed from the donors: young (average roughly 15 years), middle-aged (roughly 38), aged (roughly 59) and long-lived (less than 85). The study at large found these results: Observed TCR beta diversity per million T cells fell roughly linearly with age, and a significant reduction was already apparent by age approximately 40. Because profiling used bulk unsorted PBMCs, naive and antigen-experienced compartments could not be compared conclusively. The percentage of naive T cells measured by flow cytometry correlated strongly with observed TCR beta diversity. Total diversity estimates from one million sequenced T cells were considered lower bounds and underestimates. Because the CMV infection status of the donors was unknown, age-related changes in expanded clonotypes may potentially have been confounded. The long-lived group showed more naive CD4+ T cells, fewer expanded clones and increased TCR diversity than the aged group, suggesting age selection.

The sample was blood. The chain employs TRBV3-1 and TRBJ2-5; the central 9 bases match TRBD2. The DNA end lines up better with TRBJ2-1; the J call may be wrong. The TCR originated in a man between 65 and 79 years old in good health. The DNA sequence is given as TGTGCCAGCATGGGGACTAGCAGGGGCAATGAGCAGTTCTTC. Its protein product is CASMGTSRGNEQFF.